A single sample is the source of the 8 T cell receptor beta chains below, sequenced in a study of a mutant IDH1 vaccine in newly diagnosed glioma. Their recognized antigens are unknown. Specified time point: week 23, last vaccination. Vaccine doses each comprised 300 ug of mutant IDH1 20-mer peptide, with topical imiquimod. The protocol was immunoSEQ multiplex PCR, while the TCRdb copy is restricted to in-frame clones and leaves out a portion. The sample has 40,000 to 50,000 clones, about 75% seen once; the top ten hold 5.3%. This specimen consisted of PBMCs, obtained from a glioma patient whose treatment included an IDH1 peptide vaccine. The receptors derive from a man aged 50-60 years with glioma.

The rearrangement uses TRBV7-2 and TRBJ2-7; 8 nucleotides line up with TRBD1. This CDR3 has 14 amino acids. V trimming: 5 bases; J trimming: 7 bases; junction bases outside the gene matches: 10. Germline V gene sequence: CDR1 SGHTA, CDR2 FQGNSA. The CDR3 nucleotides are TGTGCCAGCAGCCTTAGACAGGGGCCTAGGGAGCAGTACTTC. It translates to CASSLRQGPREQYF.

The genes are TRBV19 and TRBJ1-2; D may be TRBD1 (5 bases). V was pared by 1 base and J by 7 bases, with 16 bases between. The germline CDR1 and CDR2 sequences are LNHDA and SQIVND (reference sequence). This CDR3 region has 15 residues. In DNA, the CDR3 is TGTGCCAGTAGTATAGTCCCCAGGGAGTTAGCTGGCTACACCTTC. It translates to CASSIVPRELAGYTF. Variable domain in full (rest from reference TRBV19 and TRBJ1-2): DGGITQSPKYLFRKEGQNVTLSCEQNLNHDAMYWYRQDPGQGLRLIYYSQIVNDFQKGDIAEGYSVSREKKESFPLTVTSAQKNPTAFYLCASSIVPRELAGYTFGSGTRLTVV.

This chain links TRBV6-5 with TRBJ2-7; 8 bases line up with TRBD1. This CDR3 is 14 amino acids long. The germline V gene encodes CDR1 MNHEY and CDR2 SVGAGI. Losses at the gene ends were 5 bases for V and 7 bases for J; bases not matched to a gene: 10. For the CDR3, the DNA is TGTGCCAGCAGTGAAGGACAGGGAGGAGAGGAGCAGTACTTC. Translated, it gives CASSEGQGGEEQYF.

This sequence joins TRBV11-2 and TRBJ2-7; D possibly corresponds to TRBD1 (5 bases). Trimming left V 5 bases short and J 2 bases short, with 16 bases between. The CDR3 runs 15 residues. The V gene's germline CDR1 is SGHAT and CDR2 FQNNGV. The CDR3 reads CASSPGHAQPYEQYF. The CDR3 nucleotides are TGTGCCAGCAGCCCCGGACACGCGCAGCCCTACGAGCAGTACTTC.

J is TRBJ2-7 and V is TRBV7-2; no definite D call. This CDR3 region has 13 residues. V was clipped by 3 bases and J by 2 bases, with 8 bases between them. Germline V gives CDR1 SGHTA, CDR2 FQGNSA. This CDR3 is CASSLRKTYEQYF. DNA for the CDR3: TGTGCCAGCAGCTTGCGGAAGACCTACGAGCAGTACTTC.

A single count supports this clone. CDR3 loop: CATRGIAGASNTGELFF. Here the CDR3 DNA reads TGTGCCACCCGGGGAATAGCGGGGGCTTCGAACACCGGGGAGCTGTTTTTT. The genes are TRBV19 and TRBJ2-2; TRBD2 aligns across 9 bases. V lost 10 bases, J lost 0 bases, and 12 bases stayed unmatched. The V gene's germline CDR1 is LNHDA and CDR2 SQIVND (reference sequence). The CDR3 is 17 residues long. Supplemented by reference TRBV19 and TRBJ2-2, the full variable domain reads DGGITQSPKYLFRKEGQNVTLSCEQNLNHDAMYWYRQDPGQGLRLIYYSQIVNDFQKGDIAEGYSVSREKKESFPLTVTSAQKNPTAFYLCATRGIAGASNTGELFFGEGSRLTVL.

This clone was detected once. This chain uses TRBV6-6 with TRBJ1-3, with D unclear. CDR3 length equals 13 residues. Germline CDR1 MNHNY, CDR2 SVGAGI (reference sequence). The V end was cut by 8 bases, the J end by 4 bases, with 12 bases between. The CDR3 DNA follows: TGTGCCAGCGGCACAGAGAACGGAAACACCATATATTTT. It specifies CASGTENGNTIYF.

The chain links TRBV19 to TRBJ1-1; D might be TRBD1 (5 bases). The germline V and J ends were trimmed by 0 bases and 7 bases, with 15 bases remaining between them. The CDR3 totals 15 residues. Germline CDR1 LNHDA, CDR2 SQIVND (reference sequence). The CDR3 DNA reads TGTGCCAGTAGTATAGATCGGCAGACAAGGGGTGAAGCTTTCTTT. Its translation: CASSIDRQTRGEAFF.